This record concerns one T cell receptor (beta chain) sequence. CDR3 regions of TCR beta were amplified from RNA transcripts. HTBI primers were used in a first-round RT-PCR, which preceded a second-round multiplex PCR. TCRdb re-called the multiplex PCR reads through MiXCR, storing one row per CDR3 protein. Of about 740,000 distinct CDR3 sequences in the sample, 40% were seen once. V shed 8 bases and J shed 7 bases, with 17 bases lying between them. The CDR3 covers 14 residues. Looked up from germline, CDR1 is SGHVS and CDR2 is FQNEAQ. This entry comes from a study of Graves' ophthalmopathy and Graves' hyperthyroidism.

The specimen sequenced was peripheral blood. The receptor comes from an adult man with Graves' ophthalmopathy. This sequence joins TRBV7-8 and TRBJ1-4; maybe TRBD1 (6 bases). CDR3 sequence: CASSPDRSSEKLFF. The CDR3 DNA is TGTGCCAGCTCACCAGACAGGTCGAGTGAAAAACTGTTTTTT.